A selection of T cell receptor beta chains follows, all from one sample in a study of T cell responses to AZD1222 COVID-19 vaccine. Generated by immunoSEQ multiplex PCR, the TCRdb table keeps only in-frame clones and is missing some. This table has around 160,000 clones, about 93% appearing once. The specimen comprised peripheral blood, sampled on day 0 of AZD1222 vaccination. These receptors were collected from an adult in good health. The CDR3 runs from the conserved cysteine through the conserved F or W. D genes are given only for firm matches. Size tells how often a clone was seen (once, few, many) or the class of an expanded clone, and some rows leave it out.

d_call clone_size j_call v_call cdr3_aa cdr3_nt
. . TRBJ2-1 TRBV2 CASSQGNNEQFF TGTGCCAGCAGCCAGGGCAACAATGAGCAGTTCTTC
TRBD1 once TRBJ1-2 TRBV2 CASRGQVYGYTF TGTGCCAGCAGAGGACAGGTTTATGGCTACACCTTC
TRBD2 . TRBJ2-1 TRBV7-2 CASSLRAGGLNEQFF TGTGCCAGCAGCTTACGAGCGGGGGGGCTCAATGAGCAGTTCTTC
. once TRBJ1-2 TRBV10-3 CAISESASYGYTF TGTGCCATCAGTGAGTCGGCATCCTATGGCTACACCTTC
. . TRBJ2-7 TRBV7-9 CASSLQSGNAVEQYF TGTGCCAGCAGCTTACAATCCGGGAACGCGGTCGAGCAGTACTTC
. . TRBJ1-1 TRBV18 CASSLTGTGGTEAFF TGTGCCAGCTCACTCACCGGGACTGGGGGCACTGAAGCTTTCTTT
TRBD1 . TRBJ2-1 TRBV2 CASSEDRGRFNEQFF TGTGCCAGCAGTGAAGACAGGGGGCGATTCAATGAGCAGTTCTTC
. . TRBJ1-2 TRBV5-1 CASSLGVDRTYGYTF TGCGCCAGCAGCTTGGGGGTTGACCGCACCTATGGCTACACCTTC
TRBD2 . TRBJ2-1 TRBV9 CASSAQAGEYNEQFF TGTGCCAGCAGCGCCCAAGCGGGAGAATACAATGAGCAGTTCTTC
. once TRBJ2-3 TRBV7-3 CASSRGVTDTQYF TGTGCCAGCAGCAGAGGAGTAACAGATACGCAGTATTTT
. . TRBJ1-1 TRBV6-4 CASSDPEGEGNTEAFF TGTGCCAGCAGTGATCCCGAGGGGGAAGGGAACACTGAAGCTTTCTTT
TRBD1 . TRBJ2-5 TRBV5-4 CASSRLPRQGIKETQYF TGTGCCAGCAGCCGATTACCGAGACAGGGAATCAAAGAGACCCAGTACTTC
TRBD1 . TRBJ2-1 TRBV7-9 CASRPPGQGYAGEQFF TGTGCCAGCAGGCCACCGGGACAGGGGTATGCGGGTGAGCAGTTCTTC
TRBD1 . TRBJ1-1 TRBV2 CASTGQGGTEAFF TGTGCCAGCACCGGACAGGGGGGAACTGAAGCTTTCTTT
. . TRBJ1-2 TRBV6-2/TRBV6-3 CASSSLQGFYGYTF TGTGCCAGCAGTTCCCTGCAGGGATTCTATGGCTACACCTTC
TRBD1 . TRBJ1-6 TRBV19 CASSSGTGGIYNSPLHF TGTGCCAGTAGCTCCGGGACAGGGGGAATCTATAATTCACCCCTCCACTTT
. once TRBJ1-1 TRBV12-5 CASGNTMDGLYTEAFF TGTGCTAGTGGTAACACTATGGACGGCCTGTACACTGAAGCTTTCTTT
TRBD2 once TRBJ2-7 TRBV5-1 CASSGLPGLDTFEQYF TGCGCCAGCAGCGGCTTACCGGGACTAGATACCTTCGAGCAGTACTTC
TRBD1 once TRBJ2-7 TRBV6-5 CASRVQGFTYEQYF TGTGCCAGCAGAGTACAGGGGTTCACCTACGAGCAGTACTTC
. . TRBJ2-1 TRBV5-1 CASSQLDSSYNEQFF TGCGCCAGCAGTCAGCTTGATAGCTCCTACAATGAGCAGTTCTTC
TRBD2 few TRBJ2-7 TRBV6-5 CASSYTSSGGSYEQYF TGTGCCAGCAGTTATACAAGTAGCGGGGGCTCCTACGAGCAGTACTTC
. . TRBJ1-1 TRBV9 CASSLGMAMNTEAFF TGTGCCAGCAGCCTCGGAATGGCGATGAACACTGAAGCTTTCTTT
. . TRBJ1-1 TRBV6-4 CASTPEPGTATEAFF TGTGCCAGCACCCCAGAACCCGGGACGGCCACTGAAGCTTTCTTT
. . TRBJ2-7 TRBV19 CASADGRGSPPLVGQYF TGTGCCAGCGCAGATGGTAGGGGGAGCCCACCTTTAGTCGGGCAGTACTTC
TRBD2 . TRBJ2-3 TRBV5-6 CASSNLLAGFADTQYF TGTGCCAGCAGCAACTTACTAGCGGGATTTGCAGATACGCAGTATTTT
. . TRBJ1-3 TRBV12-3/TRBV12-4 CASSYGNTIYF TGTGCCAGCAGTTATGGGAACACCATATATTTT
. . TRBJ1-1 TRBV3-1/TRBV3-2 CASSQAPLTEAFF TGTGCCAGCAGCCAAGCCCCCTTAACTGAAGCTTTCTTT
. once TRBJ2-1 TRBV5-6 CASSSRVQPNEQFF TGTGCCAGCAGCTCCCGGGTACAGCCCAATGAGCAGTTCTTC
TRBD2 . TRBJ2-1 TRBV19 CASSSIIAGVTYNEQFF TGTGCCAGTAGTTCTATAATAGCGGGAGTCACCTACAATGAGCAGTTCTTC
. once TRBJ1-4 TRBV27 CASSFRTDLATNEKLFF TGTGCCAGCAGTTTCAGGACAGACCTTGCAACTAATGAAAAACTGTTTTTT
. . TRBJ2-7 TRBV6-1 CASSEVGISYEQYF TGTGCCAGCAGTGAAGTGGGTATCTCCTACGAGCAGTACTTC
. . TRBJ2-3 TRBV11-2 CASSPRGRSSDTQYF TGTGCCAGCAGCCCAAGGGGGAGGAGCTCAGATACGCAGTATTTT
. . TRBJ2-5 TRBV5-1 CASSPGVAETQYF TGCGCCAGCAGCCCGGGTGTAGCAGAGACCCAGTACTTC
. . TRBJ2-7 TRBV12-5 CASGLGPSYEQYF TGTGCTAGTGGTTTGGGGCCCTCCTACGAGCAGTACTTC
. . TRBJ2-3 TRBV11-1 CASRRVATDTQYF TGTGCCAGCAGGAGGGTAGCGACAGATACGCAGTATTTT
TRBD1 . TRBJ1-2 TRBV5-1 CASSWGGTGLTIYGYTF TGCGCCAGCAGCTGGGGTGGGACAGGCCTAACCATCTATGGCTACACCTTC
. few TRBJ1-1 TRBV19 CASSISGQNTEAFF TGTGCCAGTAGTATTTCGGGACAGAACACTGAAGCTTTCTTT
TRBD1 . TRBJ1-2 TRBV19 CASKGGGEGYTF TGTGCCAGTAAAGGAGGGGGCGAAGGCTACACCTTC
. . TRBJ2-3 TRBV7-8 CASRLPGTSTPDTQYF TGTGCCAGCAGACTACCCGGGACTTCCACCCCAGATACGCAGTATTTT
. . TRBJ1-2 TRBV3-1/TRBV3-2 CASSSTFLRYSNYGYTF TGTGCCAGCAGTTCAACGTTTCTCAGGTACTCTAACTATGGCTACACCTTC
TRBD1 many TRBJ1-1 TRBV11-1 CASSHGTGGWNTEAFF TGTGCCAGCAGCCACGGGACAGGGGGCTGGAACACTGAAGCTTTCTTT
TRBD2 . TRBJ2-1 TRBV5-1 CASRVLAGYNEQFF TGCGCCAGCAGAGTCCTAGCGGGGTACAATGAGCAGTTCTTC
. . TRBJ1-1 TRBV5-1 CASSSAGRWLAEAFF TGCGCCAGCAGCTCGGCGGGACGGTGGCTGGCTGAAGCTTTCTTT
. . TRBJ2-2 TRBV7-9 CASSARGAGSGELFF TGTGCCAGCAGCGCGAGGGGGGCCGGATCCGGGGAGCTGTTTTTT
. . TRBJ2-7 TRBV6-5 CASSYSSPFTKGQYF TGTGCCAGCAGTTACTCGAGCCCCTTCACGAAGGGGCAGTACTTC
. . TRBJ2-3 TRBV19 CASSSPGPYSTDTQYF TGTGCCAGTAGTAGTCCCGGCCCGTACTCCACAGATACGCAGTATTTT
TRBD2 . TRBJ2-1 TRBV3-1/TRBV3-2 CASSLTSGSNEQFF TGTGCCAGCAGCCTGACTAGCGGGAGTAATGAGCAGTTCTTC